These T cell receptor beta chains were read from a single sample in a study of radiation and T cells in renal cell carcinoma. Only in-frame clones appear in the TCRdb table, and some are missing; sequencing was by immunoSEQ multiplex PCR. The table records approximately 110,000 clones, roughly 85% of them present only once. The sequencing here drew on blood, taken from a patient whose treatment included radiotherapy and nephrectomy. The receptors originated from a woman aged 60-75 years with renal cell carcinoma. Both conserved end residues are part of each CDR3. The D gene is left open where the match is weak. Clone size is not always given. Where it is, it says once, few, many or a class for expanded clones.

d_call: TRBD1
j_call: TRBJ2-7
clone_size: .
v_call: TRBV5-1
cdr3_aa: CASSSRPGQTYEQYF
cdr3_nt: TGCGCCAGCAGCTCCAGGCCGGGACAGACCTACGAGCAGTACTTC

d_call: .
j_call: TRBJ2-3
clone_size: .
v_call: TRBV29-1
cdr3_aa: CSLKEGRTDTQYF
cdr3_nt: TGCAGCCTCAAAGAGGGGCGCACAGATACGCAGTATTTT

d_call: TRBD1
j_call: TRBJ1-1
clone_size: .
v_call: TRBV6-5
cdr3_aa: CASSYYGQGVTEAFF
cdr3_nt: TGTGCCAGCAGTTACTACGGACAGGGGGTTACTGAAGCTTTCTTT

d_call: .
j_call: TRBJ2-1
clone_size: .
v_call: TRBV10-3
cdr3_aa: CAISESQGELSVGEQFF
cdr3_nt: TGTGCCATCAGTGAGTCCCAGGGAGAACTCTCGGTTGGTGAGCAGTTCTTC

d_call: .
j_call: TRBJ2-1
clone_size: .
v_call: TRBV5-1
cdr3_aa: CASSSQGRGDEQFF
cdr3_nt: TGCGCCAGCAGCTCACAGGGAAGGGGCGATGAGCAGTTCTTC

d_call: .
j_call: TRBJ2-5
clone_size: .
v_call: TRBV5-1
cdr3_aa: CASSSAQGKETQYF
cdr3_nt: TGCGCCAGCAGCTCAGCTCAGGGGAAAGAGACCCAGTACTTC

d_call: .
j_call: TRBJ1-4
clone_size: once
v_call: TRBV9
cdr3_aa: CASSPPGLQREKLFF
cdr3_nt: TGTGCCAGCAGCCCCCCAGGACTCCAGCGGGAAAAACTGTTTTTT

d_call: .
j_call: TRBJ1-1
clone_size: few
v_call: TRBV7-9
cdr3_aa: CASSRTENVEAFF
cdr3_nt: TGTGCCAGCAGCCGTACGGAGAACGTTGAAGCTTTCTTT

d_call: .
j_call: TRBJ2-1
clone_size: .
v_call: TRBV9
cdr3_aa: CASSRGNEQFF
cdr3_nt: TGTGCCAGCTCTAGGGGGAATGAGCAGTTCTTC

d_call: TRBD2
j_call: TRBJ2-5
clone_size: .
v_call: TRBV6-1
cdr3_aa: CASSELLAGEGETQYF
cdr3_nt: TGTGCCAGCAGTGAATTACTAGCGGGAGAGGGAGAGACCCAGTACTTC

d_call: .
j_call: TRBJ1-1
clone_size: .
v_call: TRBV6-6
cdr3_aa: CASTDGRLYTEAFF
cdr3_nt: TGTGCCAGCACCGACGGGCGACTGTACACTGAAGCTTTCTTT

d_call: .
j_call: TRBJ1-6
clone_size: .
v_call: TRBV6-1
cdr3_aa: CATTEWYSPLHF
cdr3_nt: TGTGCCACCACGGAGTGGTATTCACCCCTCCACTTT

d_call: .
j_call: TRBJ2-7
clone_size: .
v_call: TRBV2
cdr3_aa: CASSETVGTYEQYF
cdr3_nt: TGTGCCAGCAGTGAAACCGTAGGAACCTACGAGCAGTACTTC

d_call: .
j_call: TRBJ2-6
clone_size: .
v_call: TRBV6-6
cdr3_aa: CASSSQLSGANVLTF
cdr3_nt: TGTGCCAGCAGTTCACAGCTCTCTGGGGCCAACGTCCTGACTTTC

d_call: TRBD1
j_call: TRBJ2-5
clone_size: .
v_call: TRBV7-9
cdr3_aa: CASSRDPGTEETQYF
cdr3_nt: TGTGCCAGCAGCCGGGATCCCGGGACAGAAGAGACCCAGTACTTC

d_call: TRBD1
j_call: TRBJ1-5
clone_size: .
v_call: TRBV4-2
cdr3_aa: CASSQGQGSNQPQHF
cdr3_nt: TGTGCCAGCAGCCAAGGACAGGGCAGCAATCAGCCCCAGCATTTT

d_call: .
j_call: TRBJ1-2
clone_size: .
v_call: TRBV21-1
cdr3_aa: CASSKVRRGLNYGYTF
cdr3_nt: TGTGCCAGCAGCAAAGTCCGCCGAGGTCTTAACTATGGCTACACCTTC

d_call: TRBD1
j_call: TRBJ1-1
clone_size: .
v_call: TRBV7-2
cdr3_aa: CASSLGAGGAFSEAFF
cdr3_nt: TGTGCCAGCAGCTTAGGAGCAGGGGGCGCATTCTCTGAAGCTTTCTTT

d_call: .
j_call: TRBJ2-1
clone_size: .
v_call: TRBV6-5
cdr3_aa: CASSYRSPYNEQFF
cdr3_nt: TGTGCCAGCAGTTACCGGTCTCCTTACAATGAGCAGTTCTTC

d_call: TRBD1
j_call: TRBJ1-2
clone_size: few
v_call: TRBV6-1
cdr3_aa: CASSEALIGQGAGGYTF
cdr3_nt: TGTGCCAGCAGTGAAGCGCTTATCGGGCAGGGGGCGGGTGGCTACACCTTC

d_call: .
j_call: TRBJ1-2
clone_size: .
v_call: TRBV28
cdr3_aa: CASTALPGAIHGYTF
cdr3_nt: TGTGCCAGCACCGCGTTACCTGGGGCGATCCATGGCTACACCTTC

d_call: .
j_call: TRBJ1-5
clone_size: few
v_call: TRBV2
cdr3_aa: CASSEAGGGQPQHF
cdr3_nt: TGTGCCAGCAGTGAAGCAGGAGGAGGGCAGCCCCAGCATTTT

d_call: .
j_call: TRBJ1-1
clone_size: few
v_call: TRBV2
cdr3_aa: CASSLLRGTEAFF
cdr3_nt: TGTGCCAGCAGCCTCCTCCGGGGCACTGAAGCTTTCTTT

d_call: TRBD1
j_call: TRBJ2-1
clone_size: few
v_call: TRBV7-9
cdr3_aa: CASRGRTGDYYNEQFF
cdr3_nt: TGTGCCAGCAGGGGGAGGACAGGGGACTACTACAATGAGCAGTTCTTC

d_call: .
j_call: TRBJ1-5
clone_size: .
v_call: TRBV6-1
cdr3_aa: CASSGELSNQPQHF
cdr3_nt: TGTGCCAGCAGTGGGGAATTGAGCAATCAGCCCCAGCATTTT

d_call: TRBD1
j_call: TRBJ1-2
clone_size: .
v_call: TRBV5-1
cdr3_aa: CASSPQTGGNYGYTF
cdr3_nt: TGCGCCAGCAGTCCTCAGACAGGGGGGAATTATGGCTACACCTTC

d_call: .
j_call: TRBJ1-1
clone_size: .
v_call: TRBV6-5
cdr3_aa: CASSQAEANTEAFF
cdr3_nt: TGTGCCAGCAGTCAGGCCGAAGCGAACACTGAAGCTTTCTTT

d_call: TRBD2
j_call: TRBJ2-2
clone_size: .
v_call: TRBV5-1
cdr3_aa: CASSLHQTSGGTGELFF
cdr3_nt: TGCGCCAGCAGCCTCCATCAGACTAGCGGAGGAACCGGGGAGCTGTTTTTT

d_call: TRBD1
j_call: TRBJ2-3
clone_size: .
v_call: TRBV4-3
cdr3_aa: CASSQQGATDTQYF
cdr3_nt: TGCGCCAGCAGCCAACAGGGGGCCACAGATACGCAGTATTTT

d_call: .
j_call: TRBJ1-3
clone_size: .
v_call: TRBV7-2
cdr3_aa: CASSLMYTGPGNTIYF
cdr3_nt: TGTGCCAGCAGCTTGATGTACACAGGTCCTGGAAACACCATATATTTT

d_call: TRBD2
j_call: TRBJ2-1
clone_size: .
v_call: TRBV2
cdr3_aa: CASRPGTSGFGIDNEQFF
cdr3_nt: TGTGCCAGCAGGCCCGGGACTAGCGGCTTTGGGATAGACAATGAGCAGTTCTTC

d_call: TRBD1
j_call: TRBJ1-3
clone_size: few
v_call: TRBV6-6
cdr3_aa: CASSYRTGSSGNTIYF
cdr3_nt: TGTGCCAGCAGTTACAGGACAGGGAGCTCTGGAAACACCATATATTTT

d_call: .
j_call: TRBJ1-4
clone_size: .
v_call: TRBV5-4
cdr3_aa: CASSLASGENEKLFF
cdr3_nt: TGTGCCAGCAGCTTGGCTTCAGGGGAAAATGAAAAACTGTTTTTT

d_call: TRBD1
j_call: TRBJ1-1
clone_size: .
v_call: TRBV19
cdr3_aa: CASSPGTGITEAFF
cdr3_nt: TGTGCCAGTAGTCCCGGGACAGGGATCACTGAAGCTTTCTTT

d_call: .
j_call: TRBJ2-5
clone_size: .
v_call: TRBV6-5
cdr3_aa: CASSYSIAGTQYF
cdr3_nt: TGTGCCAGCAGTTACTCGATCGCGGGAACCCAGTACTTC

d_call: TRBD2
j_call: TRBJ2-2
clone_size: .
v_call: TRBV19
cdr3_aa: CASGTSGAGELFF
cdr3_nt: TGTGCCAGCGGGACTAGCGGGGCCGGGGAGCTGTTTTTT

d_call: TRBD1
j_call: TRBJ2-3
clone_size: .
v_call: TRBV7-9
cdr3_aa: CASSHRTGGYTDTQYF
cdr3_nt: TGTGCCAGCAGCCACCGGACAGGGGGATACACAGATACGCAGTATTTT

d_call: TRBD1
j_call: TRBJ2-4
clone_size: .
v_call: TRBV5-4
cdr3_aa: CASSQGQGAQNIQYF
cdr3_nt: TGTGCCAGCAGCCAGGGACAGGGGGCCCAAAACATTCAGTACTTC

d_call: TRBD1
j_call: TRBJ2-1
clone_size: once
v_call: TRBV12-5
cdr3_aa: CASGPWVGQGAKQFF
cdr3_nt: TGTGCTAGTGGTCCATGGGTGGGACAGGGGGCGAAGCAGTTCTTC

d_call: TRBD2
j_call: TRBJ2-3
clone_size: .
v_call: TRBV11-2
cdr3_aa: CASSSRLAGFTDTQYF
cdr3_nt: TGTGCCAGCAGCTCTCGACTAGCGGGGTTCACAGATACGCAGTATTTT

d_call: .
j_call: TRBJ2-7
clone_size: .
v_call: TRBV2
cdr3_aa: CASSEQYEQYF
cdr3_nt: TGTGCCAGCAGTGAACAATACGAGCAGTACTTC

d_call: .
j_call: TRBJ2-2
clone_size: .
v_call: TRBV18
cdr3_aa: CASSTERVNTGELFF
cdr3_nt: TGTGCCAGCTCAACCGAACGGGTGAACACCGGGGAGCTGTTTTTT

d_call: TRBD2
j_call: TRBJ2-1
clone_size: .
v_call: TRBV4-1
cdr3_aa: CASSHPIPGLAGDRLRYNEQFF
cdr3_nt: TGCGCCAGCAGCCATCCTATCCCGGGACTAGCGGGAGACCGCCTCAGATACAATGAGCAGTTCTTC

d_call: .
j_call: TRBJ2-7
clone_size: .
v_call: TRBV10-1
cdr3_aa: CASSESHYQAGQYF
cdr3_nt: TGCGCCAGCAGTGAGTCCCATTACCAGGCGGGGCAGTACTTC

d_call: TRBD1
j_call: TRBJ2-7
clone_size: .
v_call: TRBV7-8
cdr3_aa: CASSQDRSSSYEQYF
cdr3_nt: TGTGCCAGCAGCCAGGACAGGTCCAGCTCCTACGAGCAGTACTTC

d_call: .
j_call: TRBJ2-1
clone_size: .
v_call: TRBV4-3
cdr3_aa: CASSQDAYNEQFF
cdr3_nt: TGCGCCAGCAGCCAAGATGCCTACAATGAGCAGTTCTTC

d_call: .
j_call: TRBJ2-1
clone_size: .
v_call: TRBV4-1
cdr3_aa: CASSQDGARHGSYNEQFF
cdr3_nt: TGCGCCAGCAGCCAAGATGGAGCCCGGCACGGCTCCTACAATGAGCAGTTCTTC

d_call: .
j_call: TRBJ1-1
clone_size: few
v_call: TRBV29-1
cdr3_aa: CSVEDRRNTEAFF
cdr3_nt: TGCAGCGTTGAGGACAGAAGAAACACTGAAGCTTTCTTT

d_call: .
j_call: TRBJ2-3
clone_size: .
v_call: TRBV9
cdr3_aa: CASSPTSGTARPDTQYF
cdr3_nt: TGTGCCAGCAGCCCCACCTCCGGGACTGCGCGGCCAGATACGCAGTATTTT

d_call: TRBD1
j_call: TRBJ1-1
clone_size: .
v_call: TRBV19
cdr3_aa: CASTPTGGSGTEAFF
cdr3_nt: TGTGCCAGTACCCCGACAGGGGGCAGCGGCACTGAAGCTTTCTTT

d_call: TRBD1
j_call: TRBJ1-2
clone_size: .
v_call: TRBV19
cdr3_aa: CASLYSSSDRGEDGYTF
cdr3_nt: TGTGCCAGCCTTTACAGTAGTTCGGACAGGGGAGAAGATGGCTACACCTTC

d_call: TRBD1
j_call: TRBJ2-2
clone_size: .
v_call: TRBV10-3
cdr3_aa: CAISDSGQTNTGELFF
cdr3_nt: TGTGCCATCAGTGACTCGGGACAGACGAACACCGGGGAGCTGTTTTTT

d_call: TRBD2
j_call: TRBJ2-2
clone_size: once
v_call: TRBV19
cdr3_aa: CASGTSGNAGELFF
cdr3_nt: TGTGCCAGTGGGACTAGCGGGAACGCCGGGGAGCTGTTTTTT